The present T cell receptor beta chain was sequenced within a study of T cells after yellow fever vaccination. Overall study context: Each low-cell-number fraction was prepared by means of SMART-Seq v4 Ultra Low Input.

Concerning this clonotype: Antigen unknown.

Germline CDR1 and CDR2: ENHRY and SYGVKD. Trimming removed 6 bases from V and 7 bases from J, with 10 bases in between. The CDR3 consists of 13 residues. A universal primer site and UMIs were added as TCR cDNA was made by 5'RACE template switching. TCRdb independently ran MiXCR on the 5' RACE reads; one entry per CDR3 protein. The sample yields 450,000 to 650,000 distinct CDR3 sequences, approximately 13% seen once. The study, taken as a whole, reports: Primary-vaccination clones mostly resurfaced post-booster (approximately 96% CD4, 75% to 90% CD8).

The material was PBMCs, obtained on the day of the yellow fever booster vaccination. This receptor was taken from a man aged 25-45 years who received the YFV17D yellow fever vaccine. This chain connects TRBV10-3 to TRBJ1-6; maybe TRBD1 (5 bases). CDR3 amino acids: CAIRGDTNSPLHF. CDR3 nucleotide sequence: TGTGCCATCAGGGGGGATACCAATTCACCCCTCCACTTT.